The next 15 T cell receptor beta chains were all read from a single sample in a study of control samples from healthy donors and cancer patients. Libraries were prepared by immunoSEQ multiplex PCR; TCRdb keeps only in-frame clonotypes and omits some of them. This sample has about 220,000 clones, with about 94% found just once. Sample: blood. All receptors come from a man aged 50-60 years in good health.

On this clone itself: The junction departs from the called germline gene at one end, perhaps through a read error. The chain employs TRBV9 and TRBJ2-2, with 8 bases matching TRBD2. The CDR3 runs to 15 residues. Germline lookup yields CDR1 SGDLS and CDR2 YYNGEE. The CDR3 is CTSSGSGGFTGELFF. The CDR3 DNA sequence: TGTACCAGCAGCGGCAGCGGGGGATTCACCGGGGAGCTGTTTTTT.

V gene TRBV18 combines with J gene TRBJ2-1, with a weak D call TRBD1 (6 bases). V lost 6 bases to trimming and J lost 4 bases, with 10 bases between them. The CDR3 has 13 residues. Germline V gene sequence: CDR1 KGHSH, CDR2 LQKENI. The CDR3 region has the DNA TGTGCCAGCTCCCCGGACAGTTACAATGAGCAGTTCTTC. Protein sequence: CASSPDSYNEQFF.

The CDR3 coding sequence is TGTGCTAGTGGTTCCTCGGCGGGGGGGCGCTTTGAGACCCAGTACTTC. It specifies CASGSSAGGRFETQYF. The rearrangement joins TRBV12-5 to TRBJ2-5; the match to TRBD2 covers 9 bases. This CDR3 has 16 residues. V was clipped by 4 bases and J by 5 bases; unmatched bases: 11. Germline CDR1 reads LGHNT; CDR2 reads FRNRAP. Using reference TRBV12-5 and TRBJ2-5 for the parts outside the CDR3, the full variable domain is DARVTQTPRHKVTEMGQEVTMRCQPILGHNTVFWYRQTMMQGLELLAYFRNRAPLDDSGMPKDRFSAEMPDATLATLKIQPSEPRDSAVYFCASGSSAGGRFETQYFGPGTRLLVL.

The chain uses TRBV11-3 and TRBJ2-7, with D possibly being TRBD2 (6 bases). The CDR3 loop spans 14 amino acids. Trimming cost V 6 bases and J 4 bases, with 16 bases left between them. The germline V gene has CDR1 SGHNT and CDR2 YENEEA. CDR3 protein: CASRPEDYRYEQYF. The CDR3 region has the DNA TGTGCCAGCAGGCCAGAGGACTATCGTTACGAGCAGTACTTC.

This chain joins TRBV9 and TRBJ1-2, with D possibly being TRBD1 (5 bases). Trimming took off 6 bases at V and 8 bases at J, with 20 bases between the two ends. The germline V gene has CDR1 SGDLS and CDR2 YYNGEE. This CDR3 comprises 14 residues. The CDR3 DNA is TGTGCCAGCACCGTGGAAGGGGCGCCGGGCGGCTACACCTTC. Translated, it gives CASTVEGAPGGYTF.

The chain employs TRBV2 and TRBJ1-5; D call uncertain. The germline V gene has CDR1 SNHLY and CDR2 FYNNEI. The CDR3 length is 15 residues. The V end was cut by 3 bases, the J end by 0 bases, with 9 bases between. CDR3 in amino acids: CASSDGPFSNQPQHF. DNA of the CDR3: TGTGCCAGCAGTGACGGGCCGTTTAGCAATCAGCCCCAGCATTTT.

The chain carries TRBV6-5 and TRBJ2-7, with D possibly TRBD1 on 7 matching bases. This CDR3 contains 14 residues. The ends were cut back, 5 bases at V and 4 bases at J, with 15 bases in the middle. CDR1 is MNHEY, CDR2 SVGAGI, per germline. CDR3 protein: CASSPTGDFYEQYV. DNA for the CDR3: TGTGCCAGCAGTCCAACAGGGGACTTTTACGAGCAGTACGTC.

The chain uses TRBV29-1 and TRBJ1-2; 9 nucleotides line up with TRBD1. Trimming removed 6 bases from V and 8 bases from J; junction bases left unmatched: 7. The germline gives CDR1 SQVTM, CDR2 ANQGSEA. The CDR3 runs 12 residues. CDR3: CSVAGQGSGYTF. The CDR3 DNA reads TGCAGCGTGGCGGGACAGGGAAGCGGCTACACCTTC.

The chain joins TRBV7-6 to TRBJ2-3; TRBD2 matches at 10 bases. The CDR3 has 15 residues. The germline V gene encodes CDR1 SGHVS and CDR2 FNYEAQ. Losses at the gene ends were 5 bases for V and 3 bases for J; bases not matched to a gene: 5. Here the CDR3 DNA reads TGTGCCAGCAGCCCGGCTAGCGGGGGTACAGATACGCAGTATTTT. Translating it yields CASSPASGGTDTQYF.

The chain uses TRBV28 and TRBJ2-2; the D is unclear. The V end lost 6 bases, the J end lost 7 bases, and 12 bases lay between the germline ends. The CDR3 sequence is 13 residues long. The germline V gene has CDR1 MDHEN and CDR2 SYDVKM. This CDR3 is CASRPDRVGELFF. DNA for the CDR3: TGTGCCAGCAGGCCCGATCGGGTCGGGGAGCTGTTTTTT.

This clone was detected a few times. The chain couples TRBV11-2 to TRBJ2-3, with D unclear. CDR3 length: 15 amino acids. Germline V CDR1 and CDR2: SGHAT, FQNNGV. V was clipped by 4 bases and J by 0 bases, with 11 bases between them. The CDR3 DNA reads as TGTGCCAGCAGCTCCCCCAGATTTAGCACAGATACGCAGTATTTT. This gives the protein CASSSPRFSTDTQYF. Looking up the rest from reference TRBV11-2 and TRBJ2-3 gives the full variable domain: EAGVAQSPRYKIIEKRQSVAFWCNPISGHATLYWYQQILGQGPKLLIQFQNNGVVDDSQLPKDRFSAERLKGVDSTLKIQPAKLEDSAVYLCASSSPRFSTDTQYFGPGTRLTVL.

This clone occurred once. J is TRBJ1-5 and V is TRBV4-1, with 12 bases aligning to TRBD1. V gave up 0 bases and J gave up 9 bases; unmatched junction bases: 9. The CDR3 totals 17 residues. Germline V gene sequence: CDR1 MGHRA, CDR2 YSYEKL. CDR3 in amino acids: CASSQEGTGGAGRPQHF. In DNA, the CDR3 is TGCGCCAGCAGCCAAGAAGGGACAGGGGGCGCGGGTCGGCCCCAGCATTTT.

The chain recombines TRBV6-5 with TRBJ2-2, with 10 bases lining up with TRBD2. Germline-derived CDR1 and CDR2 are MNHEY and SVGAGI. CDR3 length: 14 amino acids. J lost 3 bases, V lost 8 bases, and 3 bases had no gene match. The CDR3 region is CASALAGDTGELFF. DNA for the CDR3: TGTGCCAGCGCTCTAGCGGGGGACACCGGGGAGCTGTTTTTT.

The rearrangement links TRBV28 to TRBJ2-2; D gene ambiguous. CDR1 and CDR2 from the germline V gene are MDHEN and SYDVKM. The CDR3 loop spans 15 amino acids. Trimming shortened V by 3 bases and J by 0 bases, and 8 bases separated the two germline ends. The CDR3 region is CASSLAGANTGELFF. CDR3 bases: TGTGCCAGCAGTTTGGCCGGAGCGAACACCGGGGAGCTGTTTTTT.

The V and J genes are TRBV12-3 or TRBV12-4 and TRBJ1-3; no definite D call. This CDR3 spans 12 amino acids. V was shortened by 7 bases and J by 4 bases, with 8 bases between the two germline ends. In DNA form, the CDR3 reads TGTGCCAGCACCCCCCCGGGAAACACCATATATTTT. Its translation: CASTPPGNTIYF.